These 15 T cell receptor beta chains were all obtained from the same sample, sequenced in a study of T-cell reconstitution after alpha-beta-depleted transplantation in children. A library of TCRbeta sequences, prepared with unique molecular identifiers, was generated. TCRdb passed the PCR reads through MiXCR, listing each CDR3 protein once. The sample contains some 640,000 distinct CDR3 sequences, 16% of which appear only once. Material: PBMCs from the stem cell graft donor, obtained from the stem cell graft. The receptor set was obtained from a human donor who donated a stem cell graft to a child with acute myeloid leukemia.

The sample holds many counts of this clonotype. The chain links TRBV24-1 to TRBJ2-1; D is unclear. The CDR3 extends over 14 amino acids. Germline CDR1 and CDR2: KGHDR and SFDVKD. Trimming left V 3 bases short and J 7 bases short, with 12 bases between. The CDR3 spells CATSDPTHGNEQFF. The CDR3 DNA sequence: TGTGCCACCAGTGATCCCACCCATGGGAATGAGCAGTTCTTC.

The CDR3 region has the DNA TGTGCCAGCAAAAGCGGCGTGGACTATGGCTACACCTTC. Translation gives CASKSGVDYGYTF. The rearrangement uses TRBV12-3 or TRBV12-4 and TRBJ1-2; no firm D call. The CDR3 is made up of 13 amino acids. V gave up 7 bases and J gave up 3 bases, with 12 bases separating them.

The chain joins TRBV5-5 to TRBJ2-1; D ambiguous. Trimming removed 6 bases at V and 2 bases at J, with 9 bases between. CDR1 is SGHKS and CDR2 is YYEKEE in the germline V gene (reference sequence). The CDR3 totals 13 residues. CDR3 region: CASTPLPYNEQFF. DNA of the CDR3: TGTGCCAGCACCCCCCTTCCCTACAATGAGCAGTTCTTC. The whole variable domain, remainder taken from reference TRBV5-5 and TRBJ2-1, is DAGVTQSPTHLIKTRGQQVTLRCSPISGHKSVSWYQQVLGQGPQFIFQYYEKEERGRGNFPDRFSARQFPNYSSELNVNALLLGDSALYLCASTPLPYNEQFFGPGTRLTVL.

The gene calls are TRBV20-1 and TRBJ2-1; 10 nucleotides match TRBD2. Germline trimming cut 0 bases from V and 2 bases from J; bases unmatched to any gene: 7. Germline CDR1 DFQATT, CDR2 SNEGSKA (reference sequence). The CDR3 runs 17 residues. DNA of the CDR3: TGCAGTGCTAGAGATCCAATAGCGGGGGGCCCCTACAATGAGCAGTTCTTC. Protein sequence: CSARDPIAGGPYNEQFF.

The chain employs TRBV20-1 and TRBJ2-1; tentatively, D is TRBD2 (6 bases). V gave up 3 bases and J gave up 12 bases, with 12 bases separating them. The CDR3 length is 11 residues. CDR1 is DFQATT and CDR2 is SNEGSKA in the germline V gene (reference sequence). DNA of the CDR3: TGCAGTGCTAGGTCCCGGGGGTTGCAGTTCTTC. Translated: CSARSRGLQFF.

This clonotype was observed many times. The chain links TRBV6-4 to TRBJ2-2; D unclear. CDR1 is MRHNA and CDR2 is SNTAGT in the germline V gene. This CDR3 spans 14 amino acids. Trimming shortened V by 4 bases and J by 4 bases, and 10 bases separated the two germline ends. The CDR3 DNA sequence: TGTGCCAGCAGTGTTCAGTCTGCCACCGGGGAGCTGTTTTTT. The encoded protein is CASSVQSATGELFF.

This clonotype has just a few counts. The gene calls are TRBV7-9 and TRBJ2-5; tentative D call: TRBD2 (5 bases). This CDR3 is 13 amino acids long. Germline-derived CDR1 and CDR2 are SEHNR and FQNEAQ (reference sequence). The ends were cut back, 7 bases at V and 5 bases at J, with 14 bases in the middle. The CDR3 here is CASIARSGETQYF. The CDR3 nucleotides read TGTGCCAGCATCGCGCGATCGGGGGAGACCCAGTACTTC.

This clonotype showed up many times. The gene calls are TRBV7-2 and TRBJ1-5; D unclear. This CDR3 is built from 13 residues. Trimming removed 3 bases at V and 6 bases at J, with 9 bases between. CDR1 and CDR2 from the germline V gene are SGHTA and FQGNSA. CDR3 DNA: TGTGCCAGCAGCTTGATGGATGGTCAGCCCCAGCATTTT. It yields the protein CASSLMDGQPQHF.

This clonotype showed up just a few times. The V call is TRBV14, the J call TRBJ1-2; D gene uncertain. The CDR3 loop spans 15 amino acids. V was cut by 1 base and J by 1 base, with 10 bases left in between. CDR1 is SGHDN, CDR2 FVKESK, per germline. Written as DNA, the CDR3 is TGTGCCAGCAGCCAAGCGAGAGGCATTAACTATGGCTACACCTTC. Residues: CASSQARGINYGYTF.

This clonotype has a handful of counts. The V and J genes are TRBV4-3 and TRBJ2-1, with unresolved D. The V end lost 0 bases, the J end lost 10 bases, and 4 bases lay between the germline ends. There are 11 residues in the CDR3. The germline V gene encodes CDR1 LGHNA and CDR2 YSLEER. The CDR3 sequence is CASSQEREQFF. The CDR3 region has the DNA TGCGCCAGCAGCCAAGAAAGGGAGCAGTTCTTC.

In this sample, this clonotype turned up many times. The chain is built from TRBV20-1 and TRBJ2-7; perhaps D is TRBD1 or TRBD2 (5 bases each). Trimming left V 0 bases short and J 3 bases short, with 18 bases between. Looked up from germline, CDR1 is DFQATT and CDR2 is SNEGSKA (reference sequence). The CDR3 runs 16 residues. CDR3 coding DNA: TGCAGTGCTAGAGATTTCGACGGGACCGGTGGCTACGAGCAGTACTTC. It encodes CSARDFDGTGGYEQYF.

This clonotype showed up just a few times. The chain is built from TRBV4-2 and TRBJ2-1, with 8 bases lining up with TRBD2. J lost 2 bases, V lost 3 bases, and 3 bases had no gene match. The germline V gene encodes CDR1 LGHNA and CDR2 YNFKEQ. The CDR3 spans 15 residues. The CDR3 region is CASSHGGGPYNEQFF. The CDR3 DNA reads as TGTGCCAGCAGCCACGGCGGGGGGCCCTACAATGAGCAGTTCTTC.

This chain links TRBV27 with TRBJ2-7; D remains unclear. Trimming cost V 4 bases and J 2 bases, with 6 bases left between them. The CDR3 length is 12 residues. Germline loops: CDR1 MNHEY, CDR2 SMNVEV (reference sequence). CDR3 sequence reads: CASSSAAYEQYF. CDR3 nucleotides: TGTGCCAGCAGTTCGGCTGCCTACGAGCAGTACTTC.

The chain is built from TRBV20-1 and TRBJ2-5; 13 bases agree with TRBD2. With V trimmed by 3 bases and J by 0 bases, 7 bases remained unmatched. Germline V gives CDR1 DFQATT, CDR2 SNEGSKA (reference sequence). The CDR3 is 17 amino acids. The CDR3 sequence is CSARTGLAGTYQETQYF. CDR3 sequence (DNA): TGCAGTGCTAGGACGGGACTAGCGGGGACGTACCAAGAGACCCAGTACTTC.

The chain is built from TRBV9 and TRBJ2-6, with TRBD1 matching over 8 bases. CDR3 size: 17 residues. The V gene end was trimmed by 4 bases and the J gene end by 1 base; junction bases not matched to a gene: 7. CDR1 and CDR2 (germline): SGDLS, YYNGEE. CDR3 amino acids: CASSPRQGASGANVLTF. CDR3 DNA: TGTGCCAGCAGCCCCCGGCAGGGGGCTTCTGGGGCCAACGTCCTGACTTTC. Supplemented by reference TRBV9 and TRBJ2-6, the full variable domain reads DSGVTQTPKHLITATGQRVTLRCSPRSGDLSVYWYQQSLDQGLQFLIQYYNGEERAKGNILERFSAQQFPDLHSELNLSSLELGDSALYFCASSPRQGASGANVLTFGAGSRLTVL.